The rows below give T cell receptor beta chains drawn from one sample of a study of patients and donors after allogeneic stem cell transplantation. TCRdb analysed the RT-PCR reads with MiXCR anew, one entry per CDR3 protein. In the table there are about 230,000 distinct CDR3 sequences, 11% to 15% of which are singletons. Specimen: blood, either unsorted or a sorted T cell fraction (not recorded which). The receptors stem from a human donor who was either an allogeneic HSCT recipient or a stem cell or donor lymphocyte infusion donor (not recorded which). It is not recorded whose cells these are; they may come from a transplant donor. CDR3s include the opening cysteine and the closing phenylalanine or tryptophan. Each record gives: V gene, CDR3 length, clone size, J gene, CDR3 protein. The listing skips clone size in some rows; elsewhere it reads once, few, many or a size class.

>TRBV20-1|14|NA|TRBJ2-3
CSARPGKGTDTQYF
>TRBV3-1|14|many|TRBJ1-2
CASSPRRGEDGYTF
>TRBV20-1|13|few|TRBJ2-7
CSARDGEGREQYF
>TRBV5-4|14|NA|TRBJ2-7
CASSLGTLSYEQYF
>TRBV5-1|16|few|TRBJ1-3
CASSLDFRGSGNTIYF
>TRBV19|15|NA|TRBJ2-5
CASSGQAAYQETQYF
>TRBV7-6|15|NA|TRBJ1-4
CASSLARQGYEKLFF
>TRBV12-3/TRBV12-4|13|many|TRBJ2-7
CASSLGLDYEQYF
>TRBV7-7|15|NA|TRBJ2-2
CASSEDRTNTGELFF
>TRBV27|14|few|TRBJ1-2
CATPVGGVNYGYTF
>TRBV2|13|many|TRBJ2-2
CASSPTGFEELFF
>TRBV11-2|12|many|TRBJ1-2
CASSDGYGGYTF
>TRBV5-6|15|few|TRBJ2-1
CASSLDGLADNEQFF
>TRBV11-2|13|many|TRBJ2-1
CASSRLAFNEQFF
>TRBV4-3|13|many|TRBJ2-7
CASSRELDYEQYF
>TRBV30|12|many|TRBJ2-1
CAWRVAANEQFF
>TRBV27|19|many|TRBJ1-6
CASSLSRGASSSYNSPLHF
>TRBV3-1|16|NA|TRBJ2-3
CASSQLQGPSTDTQYF
>TRBV20-1|13|few|TRBJ2-5
CSVAGTGLETQYF
>TRBV6-1|13|NA|TRBJ1-2
CASTSGPNYGYTF
>TRBV5-1|13|many|TRBJ1-1
CASSDRGRTEAFF
>TRBV5-4|14|NA|TRBJ2-5
CASSPVGGQETQYF
>TRBV4-1|14|many|TRBJ2-3
CASSQRLGPDTQYF
>TRBV5-1|14|many|TRBJ1-2
CASSLLSANYGYTF
>TRBV19|14|few|TRBJ1-2
CASKLGALNYGYTF
>TRBV9|15|few|TRBJ2-3
CASSVQGMEADTQYF
>TRBV19|14|NA|TRBJ1-2
CASSSTGMSYGYTF
>TRBV20-1|11|NA|TRBJ2-4
CSARTSHIQYF
>TRBV20-1|15|NA|TRBJ2-7
CSARESGPPVYEQYF
>TRBV7-9|17|many|TRBJ1-2
CASSLVAGTAVGYGYTF
>TRBV20-1|15|NA|TRBJ1-5
CSARDWGRENQPQHF
>TRBV9|14|NA|TRBJ2-7
CASSKQNTVYEQYF
>TRBV12-3/TRBV12-4|17|NA|TRBJ2-6
CASSPGTEASGANVLTF
>TRBV20-1|16|few|TRBJ2-7
CSAIGLAGVGSYEQYF
>TRBV11-1|16|few|TRBJ2-3
CASSLVEGRATDTQYF
>TRBV7-2|14|NA|TRBJ2-1
CASSIRQGSNERFF
>TRBV3-1|16|NA|TRBJ2-3
CASSQVSGGGFGTQYF
>TRBV2|13|NA|TRBJ1-5
CASSPGQTQPQHF
>TRBV5-1|15|many|TRBJ2-2
CASSWRQSKPGELFF
>TRBV5-1|18|NA|TRBJ2-6
CASSVPSGGSSGANVLTF
>TRBV15|15|NA|TRBJ2-1
CATSILDRDYNEQFF
>TRBV3-1|18|once|TRBJ2-1
CASSQEGRLAGRGNEQFF
>TRBV5-1|11|medium-sized|TRBJ2-5
CASSLKETQYF
>TRBV20-1|14|few|TRBJ1-6
CSARESSYNSPLHF
>TRBV6-1|16|many|TRBJ1-2
CASRTGLTREDYGYTF
>TRBV3-1|16|few|TRBJ2-7
CASSPTGTGGFYEQYF
>TRBV11-1|13|few|TRBJ2-1
CASSLSRRGEQFF
>TRBV5-1|16|few|TRBJ2-2
CASSLAGISNTGELFF
>TRBV7-2|15|many|TRBJ2-3
CASSLGDFYTDTQYF
>TRBV7-8|16|NA|TRBJ2-2
CASSELAGAYTGELFF
>TRBV25-1|14|NA|TRBJ1-2
CASSGGQGNWGYTF
>TRBV2|11|many|TRBJ2-7
CASSKSYEQYF
>TRBV10-3|13|few|TRBJ1-2
CAISERDFYGYTF
>TRBV24-1|14|many|TRBJ1-4
CATSGGGRQEKLFF
>TRBV5-8|14|NA|TRBJ1-1
CASSPGLFNTEAFF